The 21 T cell receptor beta chains below all came from one sample that was sequenced in a study of cytomegalovirus exposure and HLA in healthy donors. Both 60 Vbeta primers and 13 Jbeta primers went into the PCR. Using immunoSEQ multiplex PCR, the repertoire was profiled, and TCRdb retains in-frame clones only, with some absent. Among about 120,000 clones listed, 60% to 85% were seen once. What was sequenced was PBMCs. The origin of the receptors is a woman aged 25-40 years in good health and CMV-seropositive.

The gene calls are TRBV28 and TRBJ2-4; no reliable D call. V dropped 7 bases and J dropped 0 bases, with 10 bases sitting between them. Germline CDR1 and CDR2: MDHEN and SYDVKM. CDR3 length: 14 amino acids. Here the CDR3 reads CASISSLAKNIQYF. CDR3 DNA sequence: TGTGCCAGCATATCCAGTTTAGCCAAAAACATTCAGTACTTC.

On this clone: One end of the junction fails to match germline, which may point to a read error. V and J are TRBV5-4 and TRBJ1-1; D gene uncertain. Germline CDR1 is SGHNT and CDR2 is YYREEE (reference sequence). The CDR3 has 15 residues. DNA of the CDR3: TGTGCCAGCAGTGTGGAGGGAGGTATGAACGCTGAAGCTTTCTTT. Translated: CASSVEGGMNAEAFF. Combining the CDR3 with reference TRBV5-4 and TRBJ1-1 gives the whole variable domain ETGVTQSPTHLIKTRGQQVTLRCSSQSGHNTVSWYQQALGQGPQFIFQYYREEENGRGNFPPRFSGLQFPNYSSELNVNALELDDSALYLCASSVEGGMNAEAFFGQGTRLTVV.

V and J are TRBV7-2 and TRBJ1-3, with 8 bases lining up with TRBD1. In germline, CDR1 is SGHTA, CDR2 FQGNSA. V was pared by 4 bases and J by 0 bases, with 8 bases of the junction left unmatched. The CDR3 totals 17 residues. The CDR3 DNA is TGTGCCAGCAGCTATGGGACAGGATCGGGCTCTGGAAACACCATATATTTT. It translates to CASSYGTGSGSGNTIYF.

The V gene is TRBV5-1, the J gene TRBJ1-1; no clear D gene. Trimming left V 3 bases short and J 0 bases short, with 15 bases between. CDR1 and CDR2 (germline): SGHRS, YFSETQ. This CDR3 is built from 16 residues. CDR3 in DNA: TGCGCCAGCAGCTGGGAGTTTAGGCGGATGAACACTGAAGCTTTCTTT. Amino acids: CASSWEFRRMNTEAFF. The full variable domain, completed using reference TRBV5-1 and TRBJ1-1, is KAGVTQTPRYLIKTRGQQVTLSCSPISGHRSVSWYQQTPGQGLQFLFEYFSETQRNKGNFPGRFSGRQFSNSRSEMNVSTLELGDSALYLCASSWEFRRMNTEAFFGQGTRLTVV.

V is TRBV4-3 and J is TRBJ2-2; 7 bases map to TRBD1. The V gene's germline CDR1 is LGHNA and CDR2 YSLEER. J lost 4 bases, V lost 1 base, and 9 bases had no gene match. The CDR3 extends over 17 amino acids. The CDR3 region has the DNA TGCGCCAGCAGCCAAGGAGGGGGCAGTGGCGGCACCGGGGAGCTGTTTTTT. Translated, it gives CASSQGGGSGGTGELFF.

This chain joins TRBV5-1 and TRBJ1-6; 7 bases are a match to TRBD1. The CDR3 totals 14 residues. Looked up from germline, CDR1 is SGHRS and CDR2 is YFSETQ. The trim removed 4 bases at V and 13 bases at J, leaving 11 bases unmatched. CDR3 sequence reads: CASSTDRVLGPLHF. The CDR3 coding sequence is TGCGCCAGCAGCACCGACAGGGTATTAGGGCCCCTCCACTTT. The full variable domain, its missing parts supplied by reference TRBV5-1 and TRBJ1-6, is KAGVTQTPRYLIKTRGQQVTLSCSPISGHRSVSWYQQTPGQGLQFLFEYFSETQRNKGNFPGRFSGRQFSNSRSEMNVSTLELGDSALYLCASSTDRVLGPLHFGNGTRLTVT.

In its sample, this clone was seen a few times. This rearrangement joins TRBV28 to TRBJ1-1, with 7 bases matching TRBD1. This CDR3 region has 15 residues. Germline assignment: CDR1 MDHEN and CDR2 SYDVKM. Losses at the gene ends were 5 bases for V and 3 bases for J; bases not matched to a gene: 9. The CDR3 reads CASSPEYRGYTEAFF. The CDR3 DNA is TGTGCCAGCAGTCCTGAATACAGGGGCTACACTGAAGCTTTCTTT.

This clone showed up just a few times. This rearrangement joins TRBV5-1 to TRBJ2-1; 7 nucleotides match TRBD2. The germline V gene encodes CDR1 SGHRS and CDR2 YFSETQ. With 0 bases clipped from V and 4 bases from J, the junction kept 4 bases outside the gene matches. The CDR3 totals 15 residues. The CDR3 coding sequence is TGCGCCAGCAGCTTGGATGGGGGGGGGTACAATGAGCAGTTCTTC. Residues: CASSLDGGGYNEQFF.

The CDR3 spells CASSPDTLPETQYF. Written as DNA, the CDR3 is TGTGCCAGCAGCCCTGACACCCTCCCGGAGACCCAGTACTTC. This chain links TRBV7-9 with TRBJ2-5; D ambiguous. The CDR3 has 14 residues. Germline V CDR1 and CDR2: SEHNR, FQNEAQ (reference sequence). V was cut by 5 bases and J by 5 bases, with 15 bases left in between.

This chain connects TRBV7-8 to TRBJ2-7; D remains unclear. Germline CDR1 reads SGHVS; CDR2 reads FQNEAQ. V gave up 4 bases and J gave up 2 bases, with 9 bases separating them. The CDR3 is 13 amino acids. The CDR3 here is CASSSPFPYEQYF. In DNA form, the CDR3 reads TGTGCCAGCAGCTCCCCTTTCCCCTACGAGCAGTACTTC. Full variable domain (remainder filled in from reference TRBV7-8 and TRBJ2-7): GAGVSQSPRYKVAKRGQDVALRCDPISGHVSLFWYQQALGQGPEFLTYFQNEAQLDKSGLPSDRFFAERPEGSVSTLKIQRTQQEDSAVYLCASSSPFPYEQYFGPGTRLTVT.

The gene calls are TRBV7-2 and TRBJ1-2; 9 nucleotides line up with TRBD1. The CDR3 has 13 residues. In germline, CDR1 is SGHTA, CDR2 FQGNSA. The J segment lost 6 bases and the V segment lost 6 bases, leaving 5 bases of the junction unmatched. CDR3 nucleotide sequence: TGTGCCAGCAGTCCCGACAGGGGGAATGGCTACACCTTC. It is translated as CASSPDRGNGYTF. Variable domain in full (rest from reference TRBV7-2 and TRBJ1-2): GAGVSQSPSNKVTEKGKDVELRCDPISGHTALYWYRQSLGQGLEFLIYFQGNSAPDKSGLPSDRFSAERTGGSVSTLTIQRTQQEDSAVYLCASSPDRGNGYTFGSGTRLTVV.

The rearrangement joins TRBV13 to TRBJ2-5; D unclear. V lost 0 bases and J 11 bases, leaving 4 bases between the germline ends. Germline values: CDR1 PRHDT, CDR2 FYEKMQ (reference sequence). This CDR3 is 10 amino acids long. This CDR3 reads CASSLGPQYF. The DNA of the CDR3 is TGTGCCAGCAGCTTAGGCCCGCAGTACTTC.

This chain joins TRBV30 and TRBJ1-2, with D possibly TRBD1 on 6 matching bases. The CDR3 has 14 residues. V was clipped by 5 bases and J by 4 bases, with 17 bases between them. Germline CDR1 GTSNPN, CDR2 SVGIG (reference sequence). CDR3 nucleotides: TGTGCCTGGCTTTCGGGGGGCACGGGCTATGGCTACACCTTC. It translates to CAWLSGGTGYGYTF.

CDR3 in amino acids: CASSPGQYNSPLHF. The CDR3 region has the DNA TGCGCCAGCAGCCCTGGACAGTATAATTCACCCCTCCACTTT. V is TRBV4-3 and J is TRBJ1-6; D perhaps matches TRBD1 (6 bases). Trimming took 4 bases from V and 4 from J, leaving 8 bases between them. The CDR3 length is 14 residues. Germline V lookup: CDR1 LGHNA, CDR2 YSLEER.

For this clone: The junction departs from germline at one end; a sequencing error may be responsible. The rearrangement uses TRBV7-9 and TRBJ2-3, with 9 positions matching TRBD2. CDR3 length equals 17 residues. CDR1 is SEHNR and CDR2 is FQNEAQ in the germline V gene (reference sequence). DNA for the CDR3: TGTTCCAGCAGCTTCCTGGGCGGGGGGGCCGAGACAGATACGCAGTATTTT. It translates to CSSSFLGGGAETDTQYF.

In DNA form, the CDR3 reads TGCGCCAGCAGCCCCGGGACAGGGGCCTCCAATGAGCAGTTCTTC. Protein sequence: CASSPGTGASNEQFF. This chain connects TRBV5-1 to TRBJ2-1; 10 bases fit TRBD1. Germline loops: CDR1 SGHRS, CDR2 YFSETQ. The CDR3 is 15 amino acids. The V gene end was trimmed by 4 bases and the J gene end by 6 bases; junction bases not matched to a gene: 7.

The rearrangement joins TRBV6-6 to TRBJ1-2; 8 positions agree with TRBD1. The V gene's germline CDR1 is MNHNY and CDR2 SVGAGI (reference sequence). The V gene end was trimmed by 2 bases and the J gene end by 7 bases; junction bases not matched to a gene: 6. The CDR3 covers 14 residues. The CDR3 nucleotides read TGTGCCAGCAGTTACGATGGCAGGGGGCCTGGCTACACCTTC. Protein: CASSYDGRGPGYTF.

Written as DNA, the CDR3 is TGTGCCAGCTCACCCGACAGGTACACCGGGGAGCTGTTTTTT. Amino acids: CASSPDRYTGELFF. The chain has TRBV18 and TRBJ2-2; a possible D gene is TRBD1 (6 bases). Germline V gene sequence: CDR1 KGHSH, CDR2 LQKENI. CDR3 size: 14 residues. Trimming removed 3 bases from V and 3 bases from J, with 8 bases in between. The entire variable domain, with the rest obtained from reference TRBV18 and TRBJ2-2, is as follows: NAGVMQNPRHLVRRRGQEARLRCSPMKGHSHVYWYRQLPEEGLKFMVYLQKENIIDESGMPKERFSAEFPKEGPSILRIQQVVRGDSAAYFCASSPDRYTGELFFGEGSRLTVL.

The chain couples TRBV5-4 to TRBJ2-7, with TRBD1 identical over 8 bases. V trimming: 5 bases; J trimming: 0 bases; junction bases outside the gene matches: 4. The CDR3 is 14 residues long. Germline V gives CDR1 SGHNT, CDR2 YYREEE (reference sequence). The CDR3: CASRADRASYEQYF. CDR3 bases: TGTGCCAGCAGGGCGGACAGGGCCTCCTACGAGCAGTACTTC.

This rearrangement joins TRBV5-6 to TRBJ2-6; 8 bases are a match to TRBD2. The germline CDR1 and CDR2 sequences are SGHDT and YYEEEE. This CDR3 spans 15 amino acids. V trimming: 6 bases; J trimming: 2 bases; junction bases outside the gene matches: 4. CDR3 in DNA: TGTGCCAGCAACCGGGGGGGGCCTGGGGCCAACGTCCTGACTTTC. Translated: CASNRGGPGANVLTF.

This chain uses TRBV6-5 with TRBJ2-7; 9 bases are a match to TRBD1. From germline, CDR1 is MNHEY and CDR2 SVGAGI. V shed 5 bases, J shed 6 bases, and the junction held 11 bases outside the gene matches. The CDR3 sequence is 15 residues long. The CDR3 loop reads CASSHRTGASGEQYF. In nucleotides, the CDR3 is TGTGCCAGCAGTCATCGGACAGGGGCATCGGGCGAGCAGTACTTC.